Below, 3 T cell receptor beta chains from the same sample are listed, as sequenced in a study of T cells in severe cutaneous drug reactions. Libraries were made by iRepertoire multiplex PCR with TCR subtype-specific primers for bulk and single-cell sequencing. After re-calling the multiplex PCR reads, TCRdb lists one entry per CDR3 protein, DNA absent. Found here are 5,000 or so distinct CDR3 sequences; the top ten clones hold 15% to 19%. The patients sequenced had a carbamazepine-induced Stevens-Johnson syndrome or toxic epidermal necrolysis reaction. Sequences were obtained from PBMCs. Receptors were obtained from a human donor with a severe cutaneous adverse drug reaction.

CDR3 sequence reads: CASSYEENTEAFF. The chain has TRBV6-6 and TRBJ1-1. Per germline, CDR1 MNHNY and CDR2 SVGAGI (reference sequence). The CDR3 loop spans 13 amino acids.

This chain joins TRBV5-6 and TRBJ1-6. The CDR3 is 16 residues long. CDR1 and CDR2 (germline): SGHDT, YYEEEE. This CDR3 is CASSLSVTSYNSPLHF.

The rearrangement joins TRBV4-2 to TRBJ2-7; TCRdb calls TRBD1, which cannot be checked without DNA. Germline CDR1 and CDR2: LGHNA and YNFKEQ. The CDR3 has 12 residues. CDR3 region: CALGDIPYEQYF.